One T cell receptor (beta chain) is described in this entry. This record comes from a study of PD-1 blockade in classical Hodgkin lymphoma. Here immunoSEQ multiplex PCR was the method, and the copy in TCRdb shows in-frame clones only, minus some. The table shows about 60,000 clones, with about 89% occurring only once. Indicated time point: cycle 4 day 1 (C4D1), after five to seven weeks of nivolumab. No patient escaped relapse after autologous stem cell transplantation, and brentuximab vedotin exposure varied. The starting material was peripheral blood mononuclear cells (PBMCs), obtained before the fourth cycle of nivolumab. The source is a human donor with classical Hodgkin lymphoma.

The CDR3 DNA sequence: TGTGCCAGCAGCCTCGGGGGAGCAACCCTCTACGAGCAGTACTTC. It translates to CASSLGGATLYEQYF. This chain connects TRBV5-4 to TRBJ2-7; D is possibly TRBD2 (6 bases). Germline CDR1 and CDR2: SGHNT and YYREEE (reference sequence). This CDR3 contains 15 residues. Trimming removed 4 bases at V and 3 bases at J, with 17 bases between. Full variable domain (remainder filled in from reference TRBV5-4 and TRBJ2-7): ETGVTQSPTHLIKTRGQQVTLRCSSQSGHNTVSWYQQALGQGPQFIFQYYREEENGRGNFPPRFSGLQFPNYSSELNVNALELDDSALYLCASSLGGATLYEQYFGPGTRLTVT.